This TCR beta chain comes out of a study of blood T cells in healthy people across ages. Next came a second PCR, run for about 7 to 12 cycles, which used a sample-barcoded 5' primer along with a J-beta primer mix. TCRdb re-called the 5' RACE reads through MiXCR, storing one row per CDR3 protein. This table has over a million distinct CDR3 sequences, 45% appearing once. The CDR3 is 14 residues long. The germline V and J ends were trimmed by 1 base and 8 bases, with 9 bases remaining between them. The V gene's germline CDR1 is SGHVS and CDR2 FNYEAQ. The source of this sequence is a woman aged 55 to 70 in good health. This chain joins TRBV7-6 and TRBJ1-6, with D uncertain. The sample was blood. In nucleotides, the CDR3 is TGTGCCAGCAGCTTAGTTGCGGGTTATTCACCCCTCCACTTT. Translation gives CASSLVAGYSPLHF.